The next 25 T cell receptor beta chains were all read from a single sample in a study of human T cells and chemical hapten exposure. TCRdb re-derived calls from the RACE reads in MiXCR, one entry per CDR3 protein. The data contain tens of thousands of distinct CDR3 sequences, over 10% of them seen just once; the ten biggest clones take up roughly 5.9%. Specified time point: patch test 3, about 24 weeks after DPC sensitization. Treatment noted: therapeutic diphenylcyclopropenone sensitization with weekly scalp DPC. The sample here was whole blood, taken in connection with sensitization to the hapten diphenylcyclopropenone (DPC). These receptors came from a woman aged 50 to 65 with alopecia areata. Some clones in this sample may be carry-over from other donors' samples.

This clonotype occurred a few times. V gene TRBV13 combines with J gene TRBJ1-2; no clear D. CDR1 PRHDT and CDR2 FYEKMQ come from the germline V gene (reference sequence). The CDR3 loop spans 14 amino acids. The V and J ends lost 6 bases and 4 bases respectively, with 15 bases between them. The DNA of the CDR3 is TGTGCCAGCAGATGGTTTCCAGGAGTCTATGGCTACACCTTC. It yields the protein CASRWFPGVYGYTF.

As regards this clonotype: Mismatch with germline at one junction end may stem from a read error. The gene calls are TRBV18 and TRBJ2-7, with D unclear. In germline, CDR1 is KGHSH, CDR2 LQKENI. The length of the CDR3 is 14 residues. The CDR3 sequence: CASSRLEASYELYF. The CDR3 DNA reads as TGTGCCAGCTCACGGCTCGAAGCCTCCTACGAGCTGTACTTC.

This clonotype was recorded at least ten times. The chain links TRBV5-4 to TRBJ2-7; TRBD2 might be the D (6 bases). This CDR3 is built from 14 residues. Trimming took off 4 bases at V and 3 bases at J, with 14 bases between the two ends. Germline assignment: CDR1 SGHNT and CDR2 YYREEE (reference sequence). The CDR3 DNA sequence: TGTGCCAGCAGCGCGGCCCCCGGGGGCTACGAGCAGTACTTC. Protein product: CASSAAPGGYEQYF.

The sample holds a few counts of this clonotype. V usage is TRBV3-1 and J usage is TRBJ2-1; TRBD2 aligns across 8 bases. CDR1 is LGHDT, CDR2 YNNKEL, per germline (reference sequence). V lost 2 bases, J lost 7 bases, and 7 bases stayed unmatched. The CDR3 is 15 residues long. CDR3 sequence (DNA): TGTGCCAGCAGCCAAAAGGGGGGACTAGTGAATGAGCAGTTCTTC. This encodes CASSQKGGLVNEQFF.

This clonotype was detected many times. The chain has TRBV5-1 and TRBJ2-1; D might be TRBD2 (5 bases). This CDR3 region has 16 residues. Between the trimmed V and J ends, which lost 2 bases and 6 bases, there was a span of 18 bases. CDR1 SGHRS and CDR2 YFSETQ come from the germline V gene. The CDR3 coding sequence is TGCGCCAGCAGCTTCCAATTTAGCCGGGGTGGCAATGAGCAGTTCTTC. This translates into CASSFQFSRGGNEQFF.

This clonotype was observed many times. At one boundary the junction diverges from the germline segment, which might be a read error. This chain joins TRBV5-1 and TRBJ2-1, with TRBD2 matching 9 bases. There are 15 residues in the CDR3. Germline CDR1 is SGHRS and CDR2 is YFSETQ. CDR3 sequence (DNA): TGCGCCAGAAGCTCCGACGGGACTAGCTGGGATGAGCAGTTCTTC. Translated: CARSSDGTSWDEQFF.

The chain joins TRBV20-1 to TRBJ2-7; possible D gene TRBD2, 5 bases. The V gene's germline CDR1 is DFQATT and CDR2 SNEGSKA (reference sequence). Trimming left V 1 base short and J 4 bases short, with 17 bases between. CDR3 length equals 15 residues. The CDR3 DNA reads TGCAGTGCTAGAGTTAGAATCGGGAACTTTTACGAGCAGTACTTC. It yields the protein CSARVRIGNFYEQYF.

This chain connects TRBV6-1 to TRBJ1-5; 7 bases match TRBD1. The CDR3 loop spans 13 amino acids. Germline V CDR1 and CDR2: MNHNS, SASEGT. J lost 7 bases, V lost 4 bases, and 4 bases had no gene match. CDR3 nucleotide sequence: TGTGCCAGCAGTGCGACAGGGTTACAGCCCCAGCATTTT. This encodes CASSATGLQPQHF.

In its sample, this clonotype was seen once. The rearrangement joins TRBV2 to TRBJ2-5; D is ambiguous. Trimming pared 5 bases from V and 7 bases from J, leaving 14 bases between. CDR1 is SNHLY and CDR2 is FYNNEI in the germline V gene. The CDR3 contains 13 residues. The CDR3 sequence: CASSQDTVWTQYF. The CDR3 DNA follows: TGTGCCAGCAGTCAAGACACGGTGTGGACCCAGTACTTC.

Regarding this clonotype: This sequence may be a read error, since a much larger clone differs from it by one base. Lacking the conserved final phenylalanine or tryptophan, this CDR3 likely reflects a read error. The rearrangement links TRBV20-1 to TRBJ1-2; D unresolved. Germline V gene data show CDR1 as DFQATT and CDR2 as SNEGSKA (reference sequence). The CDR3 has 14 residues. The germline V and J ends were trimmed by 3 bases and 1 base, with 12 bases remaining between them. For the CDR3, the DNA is TGCAGTGCTAGGGATCGGGATAGTAACTATGGCTACACCTCC. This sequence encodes CSARDRDSNYGYTS.

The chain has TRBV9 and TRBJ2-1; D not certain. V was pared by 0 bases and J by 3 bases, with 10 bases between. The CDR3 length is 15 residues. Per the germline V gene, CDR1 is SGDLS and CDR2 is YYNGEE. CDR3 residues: CASSVVGGYYNEQFF. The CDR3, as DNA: TGTGCCAGCAGCGTAGTGGGCGGCTACTACAATGAGCAGTTCTTC.

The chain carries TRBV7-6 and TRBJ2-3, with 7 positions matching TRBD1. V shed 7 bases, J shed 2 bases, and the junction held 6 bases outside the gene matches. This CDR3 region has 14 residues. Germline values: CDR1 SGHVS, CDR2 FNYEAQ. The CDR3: CASNSGQTTDTQYF. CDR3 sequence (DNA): TGTGCCAGCAATTCGGGACAGACCACAGATACGCAGTATTTT.

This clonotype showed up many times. DNA for the CDR3: TGTGCCAGCAGCTTAGCTGTTCGCACAGATACGCAGTATTTT. Amino acid sequence: CASSLAVRTDTQYF. The chain links TRBV7-9 to TRBJ2-3, with D uncertain. The V and J ends lost 0 bases and 1 base respectively, with 5 bases between them. Germline assignment: CDR1 SEHNR and CDR2 FQNEAQ (reference sequence). This CDR3 comprises 14 residues.

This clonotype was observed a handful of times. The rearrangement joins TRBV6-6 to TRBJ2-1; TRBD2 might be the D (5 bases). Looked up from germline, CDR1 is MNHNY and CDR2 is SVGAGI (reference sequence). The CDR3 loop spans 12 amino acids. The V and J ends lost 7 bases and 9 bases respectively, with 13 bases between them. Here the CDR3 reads CASTLPEGEQFF. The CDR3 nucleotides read TGTGCCAGCACCCTGCCTGAGGGTGAGCAGTTCTTC.

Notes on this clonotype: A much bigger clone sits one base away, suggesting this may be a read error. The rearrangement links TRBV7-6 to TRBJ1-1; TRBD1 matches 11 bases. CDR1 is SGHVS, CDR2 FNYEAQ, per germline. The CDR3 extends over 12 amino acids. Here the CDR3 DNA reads TGTGCCAGCCGCCATGGACAGGGGGCCGTGGCCTTT. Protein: CASRHGQGAVAF.

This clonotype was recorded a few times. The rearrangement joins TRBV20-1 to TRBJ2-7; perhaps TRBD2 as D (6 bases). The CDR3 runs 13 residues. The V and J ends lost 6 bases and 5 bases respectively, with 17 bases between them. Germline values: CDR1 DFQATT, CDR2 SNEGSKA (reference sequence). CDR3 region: CSAPGLLGHEQYF. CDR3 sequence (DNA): TGCAGTGCCCCGGGACTCCTGGGACACGAGCAGTACTTC.

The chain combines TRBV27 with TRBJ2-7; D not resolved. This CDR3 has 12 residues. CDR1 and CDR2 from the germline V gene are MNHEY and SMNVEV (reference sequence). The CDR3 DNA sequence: TGTGCTGTTGGACGCTTCACCTACGAGCAGTACTTC. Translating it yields CAVGRFTYEQYF.

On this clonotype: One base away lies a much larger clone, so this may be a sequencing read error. The chain's CDR3 is CSARGYTEAFF. The CDR3 DNA follows: TGCAGTGCGAGGGGGTACACTGAAGCTTTCTTT. The chain has TRBV20-1 and TRBJ1-1, with TRBD1 as a possible D gene (6 bases). Trimming pared 6 bases from V and 3 bases from J, leaving 8 bases between. CDR1 is DFQATT, CDR2 SNEGSKA, per germline (reference sequence). The CDR3 runs to 11 residues.

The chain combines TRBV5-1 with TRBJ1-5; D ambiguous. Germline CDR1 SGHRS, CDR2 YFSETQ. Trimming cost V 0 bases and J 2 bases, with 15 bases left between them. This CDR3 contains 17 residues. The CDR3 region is CASSLGVDSGGNQPQHF. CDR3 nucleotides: TGCGCCAGCAGCTTGGGAGTCGATTCAGGAGGCAATCAGCCCCAGCATTTT.

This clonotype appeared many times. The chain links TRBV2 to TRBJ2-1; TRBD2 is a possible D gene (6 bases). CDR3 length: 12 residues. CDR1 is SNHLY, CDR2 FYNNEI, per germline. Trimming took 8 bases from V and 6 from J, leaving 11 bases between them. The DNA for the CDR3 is TGTGCCAGCGGAGGGCCCATCAATGAGCAGTTCTTC. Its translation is CASGGPINEQFF.

The CDR3 spells CASSPRGTSGSYNEQFF. The CDR3 coding sequence is TGTGCCAGCAGCCCCCGGGGGACTAGCGGGTCCTACAATGAGCAGTTCTTC. The chain recombines TRBV7-6 with TRBJ2-1, with 12 bases identical to TRBD2. The J segment lost 1 base and the V segment lost 5 bases, leaving 6 bases of the junction unmatched. The CDR3 extends over 17 amino acids. The germline V gene has CDR1 SGHVS and CDR2 FNYEAQ.

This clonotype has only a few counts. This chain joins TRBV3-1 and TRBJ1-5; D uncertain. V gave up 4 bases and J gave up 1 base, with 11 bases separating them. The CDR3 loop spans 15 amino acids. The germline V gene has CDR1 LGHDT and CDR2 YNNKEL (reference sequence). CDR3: CASSPDWGSNQPQHF. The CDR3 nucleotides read TGTGCCAGCAGCCCCGATTGGGGAAGCAATCAGCCCCAGCATTTT.

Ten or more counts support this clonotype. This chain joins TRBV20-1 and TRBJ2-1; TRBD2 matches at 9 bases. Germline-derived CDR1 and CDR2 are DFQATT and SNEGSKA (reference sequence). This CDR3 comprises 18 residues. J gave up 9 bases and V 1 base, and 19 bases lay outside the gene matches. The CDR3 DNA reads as TGCAGTGCTAGAGCGGCGAGGCGGGAGGGCAAGGGGAACATTGAGCAGTTCTTC. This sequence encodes CSARAARREGKGNIEQFF.

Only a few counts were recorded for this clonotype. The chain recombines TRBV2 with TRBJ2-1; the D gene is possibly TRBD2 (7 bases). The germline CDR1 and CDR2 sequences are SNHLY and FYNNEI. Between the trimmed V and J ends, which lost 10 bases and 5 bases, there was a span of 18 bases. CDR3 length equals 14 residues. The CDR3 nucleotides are TGTGCCACCAAGGGGGAGGGATTAAACAATGAGCAGTTCTTC. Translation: CATKGEGLNNEQFF. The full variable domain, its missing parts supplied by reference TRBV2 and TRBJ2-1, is EPEVTQTPSHQVTQMGQEVILRCVPISNHLYFYWYRQILGQKVEFLVSFYNNEISEKSEIFDDQFSVERPDGSNFTLKIRSTKLEDSAMYFCATKGEGLNNEQFFGPGTRLTVL.

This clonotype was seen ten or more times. CDR3 loop: CSVETSTDTQYF. Here the CDR3 DNA reads TGCAGCGTAGAAACTAGCACAGATACGCAGTATTTT. V usage is TRBV29-1 and J usage is TRBJ2-3; D remains unclear. The germline gives CDR1 SQVTM, CDR2 ANQGSEA. This CDR3 region has 12 residues. Trimming cost V 6 bases and J 0 bases, with 7 bases left between them.